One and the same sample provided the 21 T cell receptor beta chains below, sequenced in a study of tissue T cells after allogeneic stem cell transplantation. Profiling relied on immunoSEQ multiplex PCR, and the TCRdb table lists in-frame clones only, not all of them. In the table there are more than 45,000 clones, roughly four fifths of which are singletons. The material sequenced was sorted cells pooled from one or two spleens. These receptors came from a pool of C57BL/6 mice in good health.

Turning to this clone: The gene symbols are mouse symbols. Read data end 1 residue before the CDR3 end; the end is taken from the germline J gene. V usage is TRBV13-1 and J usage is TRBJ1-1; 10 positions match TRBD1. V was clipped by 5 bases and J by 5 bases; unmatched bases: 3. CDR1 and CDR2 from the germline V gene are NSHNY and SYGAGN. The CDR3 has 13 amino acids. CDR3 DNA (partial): TGTGCCAGCAGCCGGGACAGGGGAACAGAAGTCTTC. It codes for CASSRDRGTEVF. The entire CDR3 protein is CASSRDRGTEVFF.

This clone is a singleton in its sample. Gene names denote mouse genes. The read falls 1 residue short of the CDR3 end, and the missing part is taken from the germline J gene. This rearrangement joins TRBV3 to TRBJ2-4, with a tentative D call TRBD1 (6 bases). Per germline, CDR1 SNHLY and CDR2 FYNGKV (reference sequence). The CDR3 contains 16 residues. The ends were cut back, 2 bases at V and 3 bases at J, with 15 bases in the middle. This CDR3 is CASSLRVGGGQNTLYF. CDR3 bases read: TGTGCCAGCAGCTTAAGGGTGGGAGGGGGACAAAACACCTTGTAC.

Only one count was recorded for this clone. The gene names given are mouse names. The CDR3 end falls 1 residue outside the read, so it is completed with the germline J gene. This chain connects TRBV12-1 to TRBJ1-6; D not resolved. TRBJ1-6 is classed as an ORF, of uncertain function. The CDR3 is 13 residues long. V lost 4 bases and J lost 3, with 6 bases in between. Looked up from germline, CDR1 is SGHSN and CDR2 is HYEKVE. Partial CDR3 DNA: TGTGCCAGCTCAACAGACTATAATTCGCCCCTCTAC. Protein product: CASSTDYNSPLY. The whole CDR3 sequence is CASSTDYNSPLYF.

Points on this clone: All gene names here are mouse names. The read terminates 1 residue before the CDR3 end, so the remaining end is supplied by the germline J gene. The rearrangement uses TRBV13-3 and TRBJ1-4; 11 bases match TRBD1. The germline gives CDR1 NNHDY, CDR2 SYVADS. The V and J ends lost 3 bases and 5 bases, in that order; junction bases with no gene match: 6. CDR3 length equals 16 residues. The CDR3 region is CASSARDRGENERLFF. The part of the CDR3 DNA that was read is TGTGCCAGCAGTGCCCGGGACAGGGGGGAAAACGAAAGATTATTT.

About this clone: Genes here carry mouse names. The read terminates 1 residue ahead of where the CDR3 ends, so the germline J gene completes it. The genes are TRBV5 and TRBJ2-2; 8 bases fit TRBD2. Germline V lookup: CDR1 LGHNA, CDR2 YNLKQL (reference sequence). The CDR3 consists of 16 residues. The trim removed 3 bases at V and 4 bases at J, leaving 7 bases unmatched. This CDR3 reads CASSQGGGRGTGQLYF. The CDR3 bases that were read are TGTGCCAGCAGCCAGGGGGGGGGCAGAGGCACCGGGCAGCTCTAC.

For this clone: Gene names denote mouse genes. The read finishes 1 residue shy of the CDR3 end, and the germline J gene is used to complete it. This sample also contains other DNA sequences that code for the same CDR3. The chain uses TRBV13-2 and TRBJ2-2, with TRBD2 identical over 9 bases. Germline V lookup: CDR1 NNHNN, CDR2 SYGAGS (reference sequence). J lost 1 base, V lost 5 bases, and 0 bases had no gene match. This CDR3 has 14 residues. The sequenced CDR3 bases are TGTGCCAGCGGGGACTGGGGAAACACCGGGCAGCTCTAC. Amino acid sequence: CASGDWGNTGQLY. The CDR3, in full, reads CASGDWGNTGQLYF.

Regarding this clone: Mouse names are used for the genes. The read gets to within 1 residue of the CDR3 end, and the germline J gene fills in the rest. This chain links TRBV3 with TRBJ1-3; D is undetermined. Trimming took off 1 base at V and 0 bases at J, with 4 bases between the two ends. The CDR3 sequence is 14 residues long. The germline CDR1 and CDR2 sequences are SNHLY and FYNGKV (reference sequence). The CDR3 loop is CASSLESSGNTLYF. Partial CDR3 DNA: TGTGCCAGCAGCTTAGAAAGTTCTGGAAATACGCTCTAT.

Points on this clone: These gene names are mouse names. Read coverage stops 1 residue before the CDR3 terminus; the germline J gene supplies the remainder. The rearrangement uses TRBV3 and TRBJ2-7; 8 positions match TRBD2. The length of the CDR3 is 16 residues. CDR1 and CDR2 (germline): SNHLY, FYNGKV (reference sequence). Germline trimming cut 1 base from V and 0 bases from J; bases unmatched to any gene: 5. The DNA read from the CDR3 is TGTGCCAGCAGCTTAGATTGGGGGGGAAGCTCCTATGAACAGTAC. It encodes CASSLDWGGSSYEQY. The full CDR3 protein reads CASSLDWGGSSYEQYF. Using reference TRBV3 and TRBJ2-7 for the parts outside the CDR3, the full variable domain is GPKVLQIPSHQIIDMGQMVTLNCDPVSNHLYFYWYKQILGQQMEFLVNFYNGKVMEKSKLFKDQFSVERPDGSYFTLKIQPTALEDSAVYFCASSLDWGGSSYEQYFGPGTRLTVL.

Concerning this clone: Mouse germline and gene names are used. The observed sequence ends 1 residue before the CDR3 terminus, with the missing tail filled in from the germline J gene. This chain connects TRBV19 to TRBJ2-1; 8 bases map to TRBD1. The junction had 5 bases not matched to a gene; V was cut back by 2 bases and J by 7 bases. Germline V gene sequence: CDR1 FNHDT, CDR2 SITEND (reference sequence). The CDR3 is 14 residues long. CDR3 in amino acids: CASSIDRGWAEQFF. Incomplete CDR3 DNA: TGTGCCAGCAGTATCGACAGGGGATGGGCTGAGCAGTTC.

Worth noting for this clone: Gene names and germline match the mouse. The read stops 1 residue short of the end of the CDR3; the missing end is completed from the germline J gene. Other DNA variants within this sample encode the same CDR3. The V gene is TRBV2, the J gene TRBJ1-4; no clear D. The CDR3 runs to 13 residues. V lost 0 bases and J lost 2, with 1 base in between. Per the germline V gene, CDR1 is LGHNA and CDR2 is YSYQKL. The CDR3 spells CASSQESNERLFF. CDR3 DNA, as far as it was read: TGTGCCAGCAGCCAAGAGTCCAACGAAAGATTATTT.

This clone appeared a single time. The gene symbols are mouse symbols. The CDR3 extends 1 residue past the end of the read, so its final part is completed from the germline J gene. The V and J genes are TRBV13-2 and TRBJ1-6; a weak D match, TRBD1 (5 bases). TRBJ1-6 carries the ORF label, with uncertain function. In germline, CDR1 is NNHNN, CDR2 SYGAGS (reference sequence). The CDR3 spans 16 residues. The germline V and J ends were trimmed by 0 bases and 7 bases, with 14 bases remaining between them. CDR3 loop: CASGDAWGGENSPLYF. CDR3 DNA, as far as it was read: TGTGCCAGCGGTGATGCATGGGGGGGGGAGAATTCGCCCCTCTAC.

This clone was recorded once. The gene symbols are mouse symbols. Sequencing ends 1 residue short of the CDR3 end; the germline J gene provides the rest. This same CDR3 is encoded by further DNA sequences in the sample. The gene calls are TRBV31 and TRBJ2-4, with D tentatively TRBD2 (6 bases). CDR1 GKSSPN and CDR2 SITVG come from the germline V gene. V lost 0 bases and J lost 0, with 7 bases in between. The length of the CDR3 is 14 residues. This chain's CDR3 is CAWSLGGSQNTLYF. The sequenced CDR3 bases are TGTGCCTGGAGTCTCGGGGGGAGTCAAAACACCTTGTAC.

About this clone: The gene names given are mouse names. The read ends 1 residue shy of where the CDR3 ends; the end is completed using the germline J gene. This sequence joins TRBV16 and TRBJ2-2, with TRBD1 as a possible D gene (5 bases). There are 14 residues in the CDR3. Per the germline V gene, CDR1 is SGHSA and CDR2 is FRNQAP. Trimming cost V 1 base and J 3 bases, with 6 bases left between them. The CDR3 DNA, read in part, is TGTGCAAGCAGCTTAGGAGGGGACACCGGGCAGCTCTAC. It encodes CASSLGGDTGQLY. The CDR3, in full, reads CASSLGGDTGQLYF.

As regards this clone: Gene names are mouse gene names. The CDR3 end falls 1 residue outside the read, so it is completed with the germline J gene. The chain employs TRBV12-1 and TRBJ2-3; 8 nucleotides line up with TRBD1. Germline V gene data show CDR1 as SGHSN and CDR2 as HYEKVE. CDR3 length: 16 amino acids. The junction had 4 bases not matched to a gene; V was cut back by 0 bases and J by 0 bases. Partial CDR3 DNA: TGTGCCAGCTCTCTCGAGCCAGGGGGCAGTGCAGAAACGCTGTAT. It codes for CASSLEPGGSAETLY. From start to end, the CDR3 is CASSLEPGGSAETLYF.

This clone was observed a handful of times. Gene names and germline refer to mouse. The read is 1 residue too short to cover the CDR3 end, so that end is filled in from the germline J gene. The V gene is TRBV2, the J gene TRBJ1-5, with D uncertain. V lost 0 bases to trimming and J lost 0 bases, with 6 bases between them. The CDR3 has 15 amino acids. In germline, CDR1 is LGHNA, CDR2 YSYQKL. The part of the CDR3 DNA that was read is TGTGCCAGCAGCCAAGATCACAGTAACAACCAGGCTCCGCTT. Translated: CASSQDHSNNQAPL. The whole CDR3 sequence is CASSQDHSNNQAPLF.

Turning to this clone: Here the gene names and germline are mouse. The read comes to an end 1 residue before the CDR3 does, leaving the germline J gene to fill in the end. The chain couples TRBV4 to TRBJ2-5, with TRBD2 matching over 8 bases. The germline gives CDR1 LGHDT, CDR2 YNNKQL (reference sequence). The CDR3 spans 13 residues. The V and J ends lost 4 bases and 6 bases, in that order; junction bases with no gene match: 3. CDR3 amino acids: CASSWGGGDTQYF. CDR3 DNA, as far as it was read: TGTGCCAGCAGCTGGGGGGGCGGGGACACCCAGTAC.

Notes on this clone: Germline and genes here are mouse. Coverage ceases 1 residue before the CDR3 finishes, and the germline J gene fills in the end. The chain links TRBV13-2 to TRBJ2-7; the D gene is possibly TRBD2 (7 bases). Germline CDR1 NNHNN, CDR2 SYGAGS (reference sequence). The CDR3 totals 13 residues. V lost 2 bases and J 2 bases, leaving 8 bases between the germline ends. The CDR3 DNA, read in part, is TGTGCCAGCGGTGACTGGGGGCCCTATGAACAGTAC. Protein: CASGDWGPYEQY. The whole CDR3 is CASGDWGPYEQYF.

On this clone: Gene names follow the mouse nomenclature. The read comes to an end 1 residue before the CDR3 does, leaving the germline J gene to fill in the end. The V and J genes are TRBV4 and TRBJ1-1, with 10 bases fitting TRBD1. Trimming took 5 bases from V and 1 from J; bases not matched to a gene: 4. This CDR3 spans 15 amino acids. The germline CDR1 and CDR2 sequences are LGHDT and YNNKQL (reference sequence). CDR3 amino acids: CASSPWDRGNTEVFF. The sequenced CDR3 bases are TGTGCCAGCAGCCCCTGGGACAGGGGAAACACAGAAGTCTTC.

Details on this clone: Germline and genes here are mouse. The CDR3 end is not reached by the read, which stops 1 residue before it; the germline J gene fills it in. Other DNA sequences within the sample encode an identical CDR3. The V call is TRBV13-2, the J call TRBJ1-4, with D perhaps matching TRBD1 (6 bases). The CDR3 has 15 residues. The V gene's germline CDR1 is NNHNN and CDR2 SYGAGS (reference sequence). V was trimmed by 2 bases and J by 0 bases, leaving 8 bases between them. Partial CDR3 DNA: TGTGCCAGCGGTGAGGGACAAATTTCCAACGAAAGATTATTT. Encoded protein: CASGEGQISNERLF. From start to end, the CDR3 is CASGEGQISNERLFF.

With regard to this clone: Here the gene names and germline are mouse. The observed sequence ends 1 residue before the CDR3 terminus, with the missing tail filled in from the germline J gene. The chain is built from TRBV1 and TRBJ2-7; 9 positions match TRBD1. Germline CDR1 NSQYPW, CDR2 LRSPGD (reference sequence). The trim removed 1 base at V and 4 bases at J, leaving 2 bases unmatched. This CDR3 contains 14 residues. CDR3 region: CTCSAADRGYEQYF. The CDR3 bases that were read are TGCACCTGCAGTGCAGCGGACAGGGGTTATGAACAGTAC.

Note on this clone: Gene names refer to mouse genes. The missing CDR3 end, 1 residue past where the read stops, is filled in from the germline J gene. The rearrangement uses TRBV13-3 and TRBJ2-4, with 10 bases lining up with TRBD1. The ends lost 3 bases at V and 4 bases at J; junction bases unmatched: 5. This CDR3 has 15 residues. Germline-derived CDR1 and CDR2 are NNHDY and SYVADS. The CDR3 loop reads CASSGGQGRENTLYF. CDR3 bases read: TGTGCCAGCAGTGGGGGACAGGGGAGGGAAAACACCTTGTAC.